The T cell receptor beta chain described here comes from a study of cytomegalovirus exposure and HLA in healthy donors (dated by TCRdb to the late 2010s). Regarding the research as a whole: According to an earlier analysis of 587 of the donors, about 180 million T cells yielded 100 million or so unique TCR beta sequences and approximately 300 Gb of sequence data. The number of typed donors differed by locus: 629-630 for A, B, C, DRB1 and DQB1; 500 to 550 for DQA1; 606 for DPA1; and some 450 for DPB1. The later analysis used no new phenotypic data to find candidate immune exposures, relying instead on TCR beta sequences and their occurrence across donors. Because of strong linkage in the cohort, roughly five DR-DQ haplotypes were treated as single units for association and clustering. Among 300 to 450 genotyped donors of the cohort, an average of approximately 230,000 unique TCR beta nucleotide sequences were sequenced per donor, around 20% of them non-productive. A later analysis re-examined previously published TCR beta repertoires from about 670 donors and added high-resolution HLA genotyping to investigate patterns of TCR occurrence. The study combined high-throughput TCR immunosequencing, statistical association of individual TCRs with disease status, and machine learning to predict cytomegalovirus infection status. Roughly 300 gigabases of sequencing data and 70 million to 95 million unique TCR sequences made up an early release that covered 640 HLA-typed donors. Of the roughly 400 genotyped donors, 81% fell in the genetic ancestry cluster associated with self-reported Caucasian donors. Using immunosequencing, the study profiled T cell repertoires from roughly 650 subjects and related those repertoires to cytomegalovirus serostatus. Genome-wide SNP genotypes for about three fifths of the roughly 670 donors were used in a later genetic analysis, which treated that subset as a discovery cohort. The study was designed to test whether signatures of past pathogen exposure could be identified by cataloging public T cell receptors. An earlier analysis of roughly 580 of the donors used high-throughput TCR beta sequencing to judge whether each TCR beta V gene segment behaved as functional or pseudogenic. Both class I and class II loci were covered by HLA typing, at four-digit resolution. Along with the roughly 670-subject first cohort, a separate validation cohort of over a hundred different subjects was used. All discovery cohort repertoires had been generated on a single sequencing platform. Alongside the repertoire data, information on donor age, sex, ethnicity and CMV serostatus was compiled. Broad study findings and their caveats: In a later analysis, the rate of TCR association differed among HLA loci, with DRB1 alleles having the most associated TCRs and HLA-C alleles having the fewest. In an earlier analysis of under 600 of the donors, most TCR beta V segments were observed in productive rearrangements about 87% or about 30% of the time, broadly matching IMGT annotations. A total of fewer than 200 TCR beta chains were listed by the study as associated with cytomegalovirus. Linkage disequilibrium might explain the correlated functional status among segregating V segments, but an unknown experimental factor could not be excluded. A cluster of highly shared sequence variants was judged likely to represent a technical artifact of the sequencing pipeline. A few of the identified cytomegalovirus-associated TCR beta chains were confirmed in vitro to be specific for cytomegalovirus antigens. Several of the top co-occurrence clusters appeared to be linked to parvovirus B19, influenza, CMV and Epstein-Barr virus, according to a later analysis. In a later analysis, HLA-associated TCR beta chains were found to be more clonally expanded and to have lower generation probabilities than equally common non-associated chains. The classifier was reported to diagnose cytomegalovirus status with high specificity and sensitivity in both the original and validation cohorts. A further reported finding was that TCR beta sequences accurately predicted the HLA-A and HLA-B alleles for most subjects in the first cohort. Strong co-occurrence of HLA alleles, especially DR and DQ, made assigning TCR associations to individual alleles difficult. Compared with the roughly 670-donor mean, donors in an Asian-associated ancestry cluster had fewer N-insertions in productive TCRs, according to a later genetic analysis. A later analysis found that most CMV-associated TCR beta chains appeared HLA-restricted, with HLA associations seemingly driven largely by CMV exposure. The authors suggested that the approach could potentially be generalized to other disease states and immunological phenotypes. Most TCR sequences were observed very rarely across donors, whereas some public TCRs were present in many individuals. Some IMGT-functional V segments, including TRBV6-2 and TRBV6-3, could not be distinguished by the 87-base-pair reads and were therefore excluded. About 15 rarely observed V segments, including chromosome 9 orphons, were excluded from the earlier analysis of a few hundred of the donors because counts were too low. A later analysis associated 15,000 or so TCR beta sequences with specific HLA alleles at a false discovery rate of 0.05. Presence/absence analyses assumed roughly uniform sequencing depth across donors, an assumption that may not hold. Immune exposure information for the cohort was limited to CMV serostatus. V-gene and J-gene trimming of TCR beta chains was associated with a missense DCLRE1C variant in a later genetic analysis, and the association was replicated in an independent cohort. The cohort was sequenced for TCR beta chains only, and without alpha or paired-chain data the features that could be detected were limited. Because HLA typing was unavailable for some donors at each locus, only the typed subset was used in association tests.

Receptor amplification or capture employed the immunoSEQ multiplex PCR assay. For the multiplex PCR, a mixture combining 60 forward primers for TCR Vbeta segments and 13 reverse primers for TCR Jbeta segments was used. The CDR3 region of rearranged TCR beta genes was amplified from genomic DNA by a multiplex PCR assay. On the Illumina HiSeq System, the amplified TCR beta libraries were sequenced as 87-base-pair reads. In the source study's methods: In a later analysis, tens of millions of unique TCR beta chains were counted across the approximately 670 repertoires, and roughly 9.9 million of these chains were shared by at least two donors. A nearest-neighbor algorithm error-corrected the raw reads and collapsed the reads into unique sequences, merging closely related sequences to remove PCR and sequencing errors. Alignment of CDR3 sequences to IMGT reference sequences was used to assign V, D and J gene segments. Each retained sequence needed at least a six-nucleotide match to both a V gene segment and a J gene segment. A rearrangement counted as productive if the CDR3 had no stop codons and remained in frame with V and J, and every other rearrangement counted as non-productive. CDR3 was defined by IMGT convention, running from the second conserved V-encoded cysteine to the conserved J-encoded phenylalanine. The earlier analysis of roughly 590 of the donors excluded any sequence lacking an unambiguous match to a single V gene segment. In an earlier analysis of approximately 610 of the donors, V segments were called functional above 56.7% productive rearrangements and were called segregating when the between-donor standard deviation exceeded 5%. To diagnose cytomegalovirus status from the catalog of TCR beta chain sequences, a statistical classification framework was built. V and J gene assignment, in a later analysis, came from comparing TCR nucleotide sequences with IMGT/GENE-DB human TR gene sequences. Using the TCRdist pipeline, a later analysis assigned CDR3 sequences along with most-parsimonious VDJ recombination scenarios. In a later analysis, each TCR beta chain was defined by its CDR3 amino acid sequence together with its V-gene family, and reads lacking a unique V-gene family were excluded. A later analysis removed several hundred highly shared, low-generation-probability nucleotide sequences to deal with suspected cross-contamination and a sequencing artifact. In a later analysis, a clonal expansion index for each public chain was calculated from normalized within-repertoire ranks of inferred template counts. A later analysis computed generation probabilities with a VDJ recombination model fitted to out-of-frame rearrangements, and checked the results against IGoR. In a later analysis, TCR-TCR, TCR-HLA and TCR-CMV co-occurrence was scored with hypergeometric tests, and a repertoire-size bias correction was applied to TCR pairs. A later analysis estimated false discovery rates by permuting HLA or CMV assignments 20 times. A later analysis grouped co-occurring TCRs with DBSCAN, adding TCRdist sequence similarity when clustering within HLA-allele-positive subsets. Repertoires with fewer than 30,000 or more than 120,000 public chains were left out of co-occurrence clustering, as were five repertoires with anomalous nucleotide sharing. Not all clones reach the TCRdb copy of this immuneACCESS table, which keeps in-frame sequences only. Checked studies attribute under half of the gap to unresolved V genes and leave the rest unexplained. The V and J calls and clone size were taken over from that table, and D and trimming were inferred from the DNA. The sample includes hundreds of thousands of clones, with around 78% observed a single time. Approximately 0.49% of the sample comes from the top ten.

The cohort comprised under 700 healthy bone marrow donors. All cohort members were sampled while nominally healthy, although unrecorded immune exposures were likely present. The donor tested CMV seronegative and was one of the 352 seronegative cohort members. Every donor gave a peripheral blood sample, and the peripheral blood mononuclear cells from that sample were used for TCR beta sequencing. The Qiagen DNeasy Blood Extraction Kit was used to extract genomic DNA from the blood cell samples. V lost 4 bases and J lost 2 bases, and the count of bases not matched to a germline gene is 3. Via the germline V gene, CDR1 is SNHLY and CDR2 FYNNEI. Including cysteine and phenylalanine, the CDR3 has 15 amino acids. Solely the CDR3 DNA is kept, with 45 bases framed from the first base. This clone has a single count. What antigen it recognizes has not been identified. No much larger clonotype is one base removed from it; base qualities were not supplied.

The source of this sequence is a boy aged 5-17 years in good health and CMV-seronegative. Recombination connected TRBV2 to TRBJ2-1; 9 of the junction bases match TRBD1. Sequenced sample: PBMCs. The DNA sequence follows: TGTGCCAGCAGTGCTGGGACAGGGACCTACAATGAGCAGTTCTTC. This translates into CASSAGTGTYNEQFF.